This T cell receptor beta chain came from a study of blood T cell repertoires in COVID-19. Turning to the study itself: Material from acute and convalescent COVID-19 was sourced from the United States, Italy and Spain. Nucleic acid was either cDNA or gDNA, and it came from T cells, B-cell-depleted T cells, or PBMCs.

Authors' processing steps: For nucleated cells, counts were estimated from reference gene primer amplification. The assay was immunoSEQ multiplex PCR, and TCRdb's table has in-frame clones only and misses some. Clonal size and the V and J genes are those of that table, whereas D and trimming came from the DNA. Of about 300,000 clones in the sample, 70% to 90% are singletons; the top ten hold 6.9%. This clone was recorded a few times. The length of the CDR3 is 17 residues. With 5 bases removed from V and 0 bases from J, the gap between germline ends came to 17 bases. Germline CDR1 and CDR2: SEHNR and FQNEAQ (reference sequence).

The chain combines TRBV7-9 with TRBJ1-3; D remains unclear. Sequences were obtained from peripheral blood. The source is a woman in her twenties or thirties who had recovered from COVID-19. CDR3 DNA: TGTGCCAGCAGCCCTAGCCTGCGGAGGCGCTCTGGAAACACCATATATTTT. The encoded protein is CASSPSLRRRSGNTIYF.